The clone carrying this TCR beta chain is medium-sized by share. Its antigen is currently unknown. This specimen comes from a study of spatial heterogeneity in lung cancer. This CDR3 spans 17 amino acids. Germline-derived CDR1 and CDR2 are SGDLS and YYNGEE. V was clipped by 0 bases and J by 7 bases, with 17 bases between them. Each TCR cDNA molecule bore a unique molecular identifier. MiXCR was run by TCRdb on the 5' RACE reads, yielding one entry per CDR3 protein. The sample holds 9,500 to 12,000 distinct CDR3 sequences, about 8% seen once. Time point noted: sample taken at primary tumor resection. Donors were about 70 untreated early-stage non-small cell lung cancer patients. Whole RNA came from tumor, nontumor lung or frozen PBMC and was sequenced without being sorted. Findings of the study overall: The authors estimated that about 7% of tumor T cells were covered for alpha chains and 13% for beta chains. The number of expanded tumor alpha and beta chains correlated with mutation number.

The chain has TRBV9 and TRBJ1-6; D remains ambiguous. This receptor was taken from a female donor with early-stage non-small cell lung cancer. Specimen: lung tumor tissue, collected at surgery. Here the CDR3 DNA reads TGTGCCAGCAGCGTAGAGGCGGGCCCGAAACCAAATTCACCCCTCCACTTT. Amino acids: CASSVEAGPKPNSPLHF.